The 15 T cell receptor beta chains reported below all come from one sample, sequenced in a study of blood T cell repertoires in COVID-19. Sequenced by immunoSEQ multiplex PCR; TCRdb stores in-frame clones only, minus some. Of 130,000 or so clones in the sample, around nine tenths were seen once. The sequenced sample consisted of peripheral blood. These receptors were taken from a woman aged 60-75 years with acute or convalescent COVID-19.

This clone has a handful of counts. CDR3 in amino acids: CASSEGQALNTEAFF. The CDR3 DNA sequence: TGTGCCAGCAGTGAAGGACAGGCGTTAAACACTGAAGCTTTCTTT. The V call is TRBV6-1, the J call TRBJ1-1; tentative D call: TRBD1 (6 bases). Trimming removed 1 base from V and 2 bases from J, with 11 bases in between. Germline V gene sequence: CDR1 MNHNS, CDR2 SASEGT. The CDR3 spans 15 residues.

This sequence joins TRBV28 and TRBJ1-1, with D maybe TRBD1 (5 bases). The V end lost 5 bases, the J end lost 1 base, and 8 bases lay between the germline ends. In germline, CDR1 is MDHEN, CDR2 SYDVKM. The CDR3 totals 13 residues. The CDR3: CASSVQGNTEAFF. DNA of the CDR3: TGTGCCAGCAGTGTGCAGGGGAACACTGAAGCTTTCTTT.

The gene calls are TRBV6-5 and TRBJ1-4; 7 positions match TRBD1. The germline CDR1 and CDR2 sequences are MNHEY and SVGAGI. The CDR3 runs 14 residues. J was trimmed by 8 bases and V by 6 bases; bases with no gene match: 9. The CDR3 region has the DNA TGTGCCAGCAGAAGACAGGGAGGACAAGAAAAACTGTTTTTT. It is translated as CASRRQGGQEKLFF.

J is TRBJ1-1 and V is TRBV11-3; 12 nucleotides align to TRBD1. J lost 4 bases, V lost 3 bases, and 3 bases had no gene match. Germline CDR1 and CDR2: SGHNT and YENEEA. The CDR3 is made up of 15 amino acids. In DNA form, the CDR3 reads TGTGCCAGCAGCTTGGGGGGACAGGGGGCCACTGAAGCTTTCTTT. It is translated as CASSLGGQGATEAFF.

The CDR3 region is CASSPAGLEYEQYF. The CDR3 DNA follows: TGTGCCAGCAGTCCTGCCGGTCTGGAGTACGAGCAGTACTTC. The chain employs TRBV28 and TRBJ2-7; D is ambiguous. Deletions cut 5 bases from V and 4 bases from J, with 15 bases between. Germline CDR1 is MDHEN and CDR2 is SYDVKM. The CDR3 is 14 residues long.

This clone was picked up one time. The chain carries TRBV27 and TRBJ1-4, with D perhaps matching TRBD1 (5 bases). The germline V gene encodes CDR1 MNHEY and CDR2 SMNVEV (reference sequence). Trimming left V 3 bases short and J 8 bases short, with 7 bases between. This CDR3 is 12 amino acids long. The CDR3 DNA reads as TGTGCCAGCAGTTTCCAGGGAGAAAAACTGTTTTTT. Encoded protein: CASSFQGEKLFF.

This clone was recorded a few times. The V gene is TRBV9, the J gene TRBJ1-3; D ambiguous. Germline CDR1 is SGDLS and CDR2 is YYNGEE. This CDR3 spans 13 amino acids. Trimming took 0 bases from V and 7 from J, leaving 8 bases between them. DNA for the CDR3: TGTGCCAGCAGCGTAGATATATCGAACACCATATATTTT. It specifies CASSVDISNTIYF.

This CDR3 is CAWSVADFYGYTF. The CDR3 DNA follows: TGTGCCTGGAGTGTAGCAGACTTCTATGGCTACACCTTC. The rearrangement joins TRBV30 to TRBJ1-2; D uncertain. Germline assignment: CDR1 GTSNPN and CDR2 SVGIG (reference sequence). The CDR3 runs to 13 residues. Trimming pared 0 bases from V and 4 bases from J, leaving 9 bases between.

J is TRBJ2-5 and V is TRBV5-4, with 10 bases aligning to TRBD2. V dropped 3 bases and J dropped 2; count of bases not matched to a gene: 4. The germline V gene has CDR1 SGHNT and CDR2 YYREEE (reference sequence). The CDR3 contains 15 residues. CDR3 DNA: TGTGCCAGCAGCTCCGGACTAGCGGATCAAGAGACCCAGTACTTC. Its protein product is CASSSGLADQETQYF. The full variable domain, rest sourced from reference TRBV5-4 and TRBJ2-5, is ETGVTQSPTHLIKTRGQQVTLRCSSQSGHNTVSWYQQALGQGPQFIFQYYREEENGRGNFPPRFSGLQFPNYSSELNVNALELDDSALYLCASSSGLADQETQYFGPGTRLLVL.

The chain couples TRBV7-9 to TRBJ1-3, with 8 bases lining up with TRBD1. Looked up from germline, CDR1 is SEHNR and CDR2 is FQNEAQ (reference sequence). J was trimmed by 2 bases and V by 0 bases; bases with no gene match: 0. CDR3 length equals 15 residues. The CDR3 DNA reads as TGTGCCAGCAGCTTAGCGGGACAGGCTGGAAACACCATATATTTT. This translates into CASSLAGQAGNTIYF.

The V call is TRBV28, the J call TRBJ1-4; D possibly corresponds to TRBD1 (5 bases). The CDR3 is 13 residues long. Germline-derived CDR1 and CDR2 are MDHEN and SYDVKM. The V and J ends lost 11 bases and 4 bases respectively, with 14 bases between them. The CDR3 region is CAAGGGFNEKLFF. The CDR3 DNA sequence: TGTGCCGCCGGGGGGGGATTTAATGAAAAACTGTTTTTT.

V is TRBV5-1 and J is TRBJ2-1; D perhaps matches TRBD1 (5 bases). The germline gives CDR1 SGHRS, CDR2 YFSETQ. This CDR3 is 15 amino acids long. Trimming removed 0 bases at V and 3 bases at J, with 10 bases between. CDR3 coding DNA: TGCGCCAGCAGCTTGGGTCAGGGTGGCTACAATGAGCAGTTCTTC. Residues: CASSLGQGGYNEQFF. The full variable domain, completed using reference TRBV5-1 and TRBJ2-1, is KAGVTQTPRYLIKTRGQQVTLSCSPISGHRSVSWYQQTPGQGLQFLFEYFSETQRNKGNFPGRFSGRQFSNSRSEMNVSTLELGDSALYLCASSLGQGGYNEQFFGPGTRLTVL.

The chain combines TRBV5-6 with TRBJ1-4, with D maybe TRBD1 (5 bases). There are 17 residues in the CDR3. V was pared by 0 bases and J by 0 bases, with 12 bases between. Germline CDR1 reads SGHDT; CDR2 reads YYEEEE. The CDR3 region is CASSLGPGHATNEKLFF. CDR3 nucleotides: TGTGCCAGCAGCTTGGGTCCAGGACACGCAACTAATGAAAAACTGTTTTTT.

The rearrangement uses TRBV10-3 and TRBJ1-1; D is perhaps TRBD1 (6 bases). CDR1 and CDR2 from the germline V gene are ENHRY and SYGVKD. The CDR3 is made up of 12 amino acids. V was clipped by 5 bases and J by 3 bases, with 7 bases between them. This CDR3 is CAISSGDTEAFF. CDR3 sequence (DNA): TGTGCCATCAGTTCAGGGGACACTGAAGCTTTCTTT.

This sequence joins TRBV29-1 and TRBJ2-4; maybe TRBD1 (6 bases). Trimming pared 7 bases from V and 6 bases from J, leaving 16 bases between. In germline, CDR1 is SQVTM, CDR2 ANQGSEA. The CDR3 loop spans 13 amino acids. The CDR3 is CSASTDRRNIQYF. The CDR3 DNA is TGCAGCGCCAGCACGGACAGAAGAAACATTCAGTACTTC.